Listed below are T cell receptor beta chains from one sample, sequenced in a study of T cells in narcolepsy. Data came from immunoSEQ multiplex PCR; TCRdb stores just in-frame clones and leaves some out. The table records approximately 30,000 clones, 75% to 80% of them present only once. Sequencing was done on a sample of CD45RA- memory CD4+ T cells from PBMCs. Receptors were obtained from a human donor with narcolepsy. Each CDR3 is given with its conserved first and last residue. Fields, in order: J gene, V gene, D gene, clone size, CDR3 protein, CDR3 DNA. The D gene is left open where the match is weak. Clone sizes are given selectively: once, few, many, or a class where the clone is expanded.

J gene: TRBJ2-7
V gene: TRBV30
D gene: -
clone size: few
CDR3 protein: CAWSKDIYEQYF
CDR3 DNA: TGTGCCTGGAGTAAGGATATCTACGAGCAGTACTTC

J gene: TRBJ1-2
V gene: TRBV11-2
D gene: TRBD1
clone size: -
CDR3 protein: CASSLLPGQGAGGYTF
CDR3 DNA: TGTGCCAGCAGCTTGCTCCCGGGACAGGGGGCAGGAGGCTACACCTTC

J gene: TRBJ2-1
V gene: TRBV20-1
D gene: -
clone size: -
CDR3 protein: CSASQGGEQFF
CDR3 DNA: TGCAGTGCTAGCCAGGGTGGTGAGCAGTTCTTC

J gene: TRBJ2-7
V gene: TRBV29-1
D gene: TRBD1
clone size: -
CDR3 protein: CSVGGQGADEQYF
CDR3 DNA: TGCAGCGTTGGGGGACAGGGGGCCGACGAGCAGTACTTC

J gene: TRBJ1-3
V gene: TRBV11-3
D gene: -
clone size: -
CDR3 protein: CASSSRTSRNTIYF
CDR3 DNA: TGTGCCAGCAGCTCCAGGACCAGTAGAAACACCATATATTTT

J gene: TRBJ1-2
V gene: TRBV10-3
D gene: -
clone size: -
CDR3 protein: CAISESKGRYGYTF
CDR3 DNA: TGTGCCATCAGTGAGTCGAAGGGGCGGTATGGCTACACCTTC

J gene: TRBJ2-7
V gene: TRBV10-1
D gene: TRBD1
clone size: few
CDR3 protein: CASSARGTEPYEQYF
CDR3 DNA: TGCGCCAGCAGTGCTCGAGGGACAGAACCCTACGAGCAGTACTTC

J gene: TRBJ2-3
V gene: TRBV12-5
D gene: TRBD2
clone size: -
CDR3 protein: CASGASSGVGLAGGSQYF
CDR3 DNA: TGTGCTAGTGGTGCGTCCTCCGGGGTGGGACTAGCGGGGGGTTCGCAGTATTTT

J gene: TRBJ2-2
V gene: TRBV2
D gene: -
clone size: -
CDR3 protein: CASSVREAGELFF
CDR3 DNA: TGTGCCAGCAGTGTCAGGGAGGCCGGGGAGCTGTTTTTT

J gene: TRBJ1-6
V gene: TRBV25-1
D gene: -
clone size: -
CDR3 protein: CASSEISGPNSPLHF
CDR3 DNA: TGTGCCAGCAGTGAAATCAGTGGGCCTAATTCACCCCTCCACTTT

J gene: TRBJ2-7
V gene: TRBV7-9
D gene: -
clone size: -
CDR3 protein: CASSRTVSSSYEQYF
CDR3 DNA: TGTGCCAGCAGCCGGACAGTTTCAAGCTCCTACGAGCAGTACTTC

J gene: TRBJ2-5
V gene: TRBV19
D gene: TRBD2
clone size: -
CDR3 protein: CASRSSLAGQETQYF
CDR3 DNA: TGTGCCAGTCGATCTTCACTAGCGGGGCAAGAGACCCAGTACTTC

J gene: TRBJ2-6
V gene: TRBV10-1
D gene: -
clone size: few
CDR3 protein: CASSESRGTGANVLTF
CDR3 DNA: TGCGCCAGCAGTGAGAGTCGGGGGACTGGGGCCAACGTCCTGACTTTC